One sample yielded the 18 T cell receptor beta chains listed below, sequenced in a study of CD8+ T cells in alopecia areata. Extraction of RNA preceded its reverse transcription into cDNA, which served as the sequencing template. Sequencing was performed with immunoSEQ multiplex PCR; in TCRdb, only in-frame clones are kept and a portion is missing. The sample contains 170,000 or so clones, about 60% of which appear only once. Treatment noted: oral pan-JAK inhibitor, 5-10 mg twice daily. The source was CD8+ T cells sorted from blood, collected at week 24, from a patient treated with tofacitinib. The receptors shown here come from a human donor with alopecia areata.

The rearrangement links TRBV9 to TRBJ1-2, with D tentatively TRBD1 (5 bases). Germline loops: CDR1 SGDLS, CDR2 YYNGEE. The CDR3 covers 10 residues. Trimming pared 5 bases from V and 11 bases from J, leaving 10 bases between. The CDR3 DNA sequence: TGTGCCAGCAGAAAGGGGAGGTACACCTTC. It translates to CASRKGRYTF.

The rearrangement uses TRBV2 and TRBJ1-5, with D maybe TRBD1 (6 bases). Germline lookup yields CDR1 SNHLY and CDR2 FYNNEI. This CDR3 has 16 residues. The V gene lost 6 bases and the J gene lost 0 bases, with 15 bases spanning the gap. This chain's CDR3 is CASRDSGLGSNQPQHF. CDR3 nucleotides: TGTGCCAGCAGGGACAGCGGCCTGGGTAGCAATCAGCCCCAGCATTTT.

The table lists this clone with a few counts. This rearrangement joins TRBV15 to TRBJ2-5, with D possibly called TRBD1 or TRBD2 (6 bases each). The ends were cut back, 9 bases at V and 3 bases at J, with 11 bases in the middle. Germline V CDR1 and CDR2: LNHNV, YYDKDF (reference sequence). The CDR3 sequence is 12 residues long. CDR3 coding DNA: TGTGCCACGGCGAGGGGGGAAGAGACCCAGTACTTC. This sequence encodes CATARGEETQYF.

The rearrangement joins TRBV13 to TRBJ2-1; perhaps TRBD2 as D (6 bases). Per germline, CDR1 PRHDT and CDR2 FYEKMQ (reference sequence). The CDR3 is made up of 13 amino acids. V lost 3 bases, J lost 3 bases, and 6 bases lay in between. The CDR3 coding sequence is TGTGCCAGCAGCTTCGGGGGCTACAATGAGCAGTTCTTC. Encoded protein: CASSFGGYNEQFF. The full variable domain, rest sourced from reference TRBV13 and TRBJ2-1, is AAGVIQSPRHLIKEKRETATLKCYPIPRHDTVYWYQQGPGQDPQFLISFYEKMQSDKGSIPDRFSAQQFSDYHSELNMSSLELGDSALYFCASSFGGYNEQFFGPGTRLTVL.

V and J are TRBV29-1 and TRBJ2-2, with 8 positions matching TRBD1. The V gene's germline CDR1 is SQVTM and CDR2 ANQGSEA. CDR3 size: 14 residues. V shed 3 bases and J 2 bases; nucleotides not matched to a gene: 2. The CDR3 sequence is CSVEGQDNTGELFF. The CDR3 DNA reads TGCAGCGTTGAGGGACAGGATAACACCGGGGAGCTGTTTTTT.

The chain combines TRBV5-4 with TRBJ2-2; D is possibly TRBD1 (6 bases). CDR1 is SGHNT and CDR2 is YYREEE in the germline V gene (reference sequence). The CDR3 is 18 residues long. The V gene lost 1 base and the J gene lost 5 bases, with 21 bases spanning the gap. CDR3 in amino acids: CASSLNYWSAGATGELFF. Written as DNA, the CDR3 is TGTGCCAGCAGCTTGAATTATTGGTCGGCAGGGGCTACCGGGGAGCTGTTTTTT.

This chain uses TRBV7-8 with TRBJ1-2; perhaps TRBD1 as D (5 bases). V lost 1 base and J 3 bases, leaving 9 bases between the germline ends. The CDR3 is 14 residues long. CDR1 and CDR2 from the germline V gene are SGHVS and FQNEAQ. The CDR3 region has the DNA TGTGCCAGCAGCTTAGGAACGGGACACTATGGCTACACCTTC. This gives the protein CASSLGTGHYGYTF.

In its sample, this clone was seen a few times. V gene TRBV19 combines with J gene TRBJ1-5, with D uncertain. Germline V gene lookup returns CDR1 LNHDA and CDR2 SQIVND (reference sequence). V lost 7 bases to trimming and J lost 2 bases, with 15 bases between them. This CDR3 region has 15 residues. In nucleotides, the CDR3 is TGTGCCAGTACCACGGGCCCCTGGGGCAATCAGCCCCAGCATTTT. Translated, it gives CASTTGPWGNQPQHF.

This clone was seen just once. CDR3 region: CASRRSPDFEQYF. DNA for the CDR3: TGTGCCAGCAGACGGTCACCGGATTTCGAGCAGTACTTC. The chain employs TRBV5-6 and TRBJ2-7; no definite D call. The germline V gene encodes CDR1 SGHDT and CDR2 YYEEEE. The CDR3 covers 13 residues. V lost 5 bases, J lost 6 bases, and 15 bases lay in between.

Points on this clone: The same CDR3 is also encoded by other DNA sequences in this sample. This chain links TRBV9 with TRBJ1-5; D call uncertain. Germline loops: CDR1 SGDLS, CDR2 YYNGEE. The CDR3 is made up of 13 amino acids. V dropped 0 bases and J dropped 0 bases, with 1 base sitting between them. The CDR3 protein is CASSVGSNQPQHF. For the CDR3, the DNA is TGTGCCAGCAGCGTAGGTAGCAATCAGCCCCAGCATTTT.

The chain has TRBV5-1 and TRBJ1-1; D ambiguous. Between the trimmed V and J ends, which lost 1 base and 3 bases, there was a span of 13 bases. The CDR3 has 15 amino acids. CDR1 is SGHRS and CDR2 is YFSETQ in the germline V gene. This chain's CDR3 is CASSLYRGGYTEAFF. CDR3 coding DNA: TGCGCCAGCAGCTTGTACCGGGGAGGGTACACTGAAGCTTTCTTT.

This chain joins TRBV13 and TRBJ1-2; D call uncertain. The CDR3 runs to 14 residues. The V end was cut by 5 bases, the J end by 4 bases, with 14 bases between. Per the germline V gene, CDR1 is PRHDT and CDR2 is FYEKMQ (reference sequence). The CDR3 protein is CASSHPDDRYGYTF. The CDR3 bases are TGTGCCAGCAGCCATCCGGACGACCGCTATGGCTACACCTTC.

The V and J genes are TRBV2 and TRBJ2-7; 8 bases fit TRBD2. The CDR3 runs to 15 residues. The ends lost 7 bases at V and 0 bases at J; junction bases unmatched: 8. CDR1 and CDR2 (germline): SNHLY, FYNNEI. This chain's CDR3 is CASTRSGGTSYEQYF. In DNA, the CDR3 is TGTGCCAGCACGAGGTCGGGGGGGACCTCCTACGAGCAGTACTTC. Drawing the rest from reference TRBV2 and TRBJ2-7, the complete variable domain is EPEVTQTPSHQVTQMGQEVILRCVPISNHLYFYWYRQILGQKVEFLVSFYNNEISEKSEIFDDQFSVERPDGSNFTLKIRSTKLEDSAMYFCASTRSGGTSYEQYFGPGTRLTVT.

The gene calls are TRBV29-1 and TRBJ1-1; a weak D match, TRBD1 (6 bases). Germline V gene sequence: CDR1 SQVTM, CDR2 ANQGSEA. The CDR3 extends over 12 amino acids. The V gene lost 8 bases and the J gene lost 1 base, with 11 bases spanning the gap. CDR3 nucleotide sequence: TGCAGCACAGGGACCCGGAACACTGAAGCTTTCTTT. As protein: CSTGTRNTEAFF.

The V gene is TRBV6-1, the J gene TRBJ1-4, with D possibly TRBD1 on 6 matching bases. The CDR3 has 15 amino acids. CDR1 MNHNS and CDR2 SASEGT come from the germline V gene. V gave up 5 bases and J gave up 5 bases, with 15 bases separating them. As DNA, the CDR3 is TGTGCCAGCAGTAGAACACAGGGACCGAATGAAAAACTGTTTTTT. Protein sequence: CASSRTQGPNEKLFF.

This rearrangement joins TRBV10-1 to TRBJ1-5; D unclear. V shed 4 bases and J shed 3 bases, with 7 bases lying between them. The CDR3 runs 13 residues. Germline V gives CDR1 WNHNN, CDR2 SYGVQD (reference sequence). The CDR3 coding sequence is TGCGCCAGCAGTGCGGCCTTCAATCAGCCCCAGCATTTT. Translated: CASSAAFNQPQHF.

This clone was seen more than once but under ten times. The chain joins TRBV9 to TRBJ1-4; D might be TRBD1 (6 bases). The V gene lost 3 bases and the J gene lost 8 bases, with 14 bases spanning the gap. CDR1 SGDLS and CDR2 YYNGEE come from the germline V gene. The CDR3 is 14 amino acids. The CDR3 nucleotides read TGTGCCAGCAGCGAGACAGGTGTTTACGAAAAACTGTTTTTT. It codes for CASSETGVYEKLFF.

On this clone: Mismatch with germline at one junction end may stem from a read error. V is TRBV7-7 and J is TRBJ2-5, with 8 bases fitting TRBD2. Germline CDR1 reads SSHAT; CDR2 reads FNYEAQ (reference sequence). This CDR3 is 15 amino acids long. The CDR3: CASSKGRGAQETQYF. The CDR3 nucleotides are TGTGCTAGCAGCAAGGGGCGGGGGGCCCAAGAGACCCAGTACTTC.